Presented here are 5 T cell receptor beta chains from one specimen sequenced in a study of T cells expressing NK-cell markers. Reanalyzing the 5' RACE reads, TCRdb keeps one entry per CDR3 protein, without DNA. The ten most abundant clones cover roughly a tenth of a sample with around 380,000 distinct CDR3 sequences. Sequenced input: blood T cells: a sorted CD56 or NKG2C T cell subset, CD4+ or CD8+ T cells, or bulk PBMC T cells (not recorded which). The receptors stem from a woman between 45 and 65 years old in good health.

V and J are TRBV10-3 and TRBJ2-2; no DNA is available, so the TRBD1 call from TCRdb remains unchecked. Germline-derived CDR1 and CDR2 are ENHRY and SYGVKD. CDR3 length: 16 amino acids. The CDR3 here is CAISAGGPGSTGELFF.

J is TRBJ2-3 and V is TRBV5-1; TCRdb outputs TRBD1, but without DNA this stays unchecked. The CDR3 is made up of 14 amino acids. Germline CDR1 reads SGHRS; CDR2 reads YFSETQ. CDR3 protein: CASSSAGEPDTQYF.

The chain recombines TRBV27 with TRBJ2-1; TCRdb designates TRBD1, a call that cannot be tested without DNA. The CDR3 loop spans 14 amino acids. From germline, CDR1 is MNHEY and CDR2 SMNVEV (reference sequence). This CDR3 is CASSWGGPGREQFF.

CDR3 residues: CASRRGAATTADTQYF. V gene TRBV2 combines with J gene TRBJ2-3; absent DNA, TCRdb's TRBD1 call cannot be checked. CDR3 length: 16 residues. In germline, CDR1 is SNHLY, CDR2 FYNNEI.

This CDR3 is CASSPRGGGEQFF. The chain couples TRBV12-3 or TRBV12-4 to TRBJ2-1; TCRdb proposes TRBD1, but this gene call is untestable without DNA. There are 13 residues in the CDR3.